This TCR beta chain was identified during a study of PD-L1 blockade in urothelial cancer. The overall study: Before enrollment, 0 to 3 chemotherapy regimens had been given to patients.

Method: immunoSEQ multiplex PCR; TCRdb's copy keeps in-frame clones and lacks some. The data show approximately 51,000 clones, with 75% to 90% seen just once and roughly 17% held by the top ten. Patient sample counts ranged from 1 to 8, pretreatment and on-treatment. The junction had 7 bases not matched to a gene; V was cut back by 0 bases and J by 7 bases. The length of the CDR3 is 15 residues. Germline CDR1 SGHRS, CDR2 YFSETQ. Source: PBMCs, taken around atezolizumab (anti-PD-L1) treatment. This sequence originates from a man aged 60 to 75 with urothelial cancer. The chain links TRBV5-1 to TRBJ1-2; TRBD1 matches at 9 bases. The CDR3 spells CASSLVAGQGSGYTF. The CDR3 DNA follows: TGCGCCAGCAGCTTGGTGGCTGGACAGGGGTCTGGCTACACCTTC.